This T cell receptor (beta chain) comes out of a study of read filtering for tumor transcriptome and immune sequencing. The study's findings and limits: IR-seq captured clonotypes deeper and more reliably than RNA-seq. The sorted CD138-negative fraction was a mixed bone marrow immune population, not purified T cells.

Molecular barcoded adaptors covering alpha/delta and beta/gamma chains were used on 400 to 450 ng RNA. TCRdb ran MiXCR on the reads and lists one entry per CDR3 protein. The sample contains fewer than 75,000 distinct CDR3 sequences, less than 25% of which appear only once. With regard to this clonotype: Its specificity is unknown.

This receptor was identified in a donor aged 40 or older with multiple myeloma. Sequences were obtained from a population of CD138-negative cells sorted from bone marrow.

The CDR3 here is CASSFQGSGNTIYF. CDR3 DNA: TGTGCCAGCAGTTTTCAGGGTTCTGGAAACACCATATATTTT. V and J are TRBV28 and TRBJ1-3; a possible D gene is TRBD1 (5 bases). The CDR3 covers 14 residues. Trimming cost V 3 bases and J 1 base, with 7 bases left between them. Germline lookup yields CDR1 MDHEN and CDR2 SYDVKM.